Listed below are T cell receptor beta chains from one sample, sequenced in a study of cytomegalovirus exposure and HLA in healthy donors. Only in-frame clones appear in the TCRdb table, and some are missing; sequencing was by immunoSEQ multiplex PCR. The sample lists 120,000 or so clones; approximately 72% were seen once. The sequenced sample was PBMCs. Receptors originate from a man between 18 and 29 years old in good health and CMV-seronegative. The CDR3 runs from the conserved cysteine through the conserved F or W. A D gene is named only where the DNA matches it firmly. Only part of the rows carry a size: once, few, many, or a class if the clone is expanded.

NA	TRBV5-1	TRBJ1-6	NA	TGCGCCTGCAGCTCGGATAGGAGATCCTATAATTCACCCCTCCACTTT	CACSSDRRSYNSPLHF
NA	TRBV21-1	TRBJ2-1	NA	TGTGCCAGCCGGACCGGACTAGCGGGAGGGTGCAATGAGCAGTTCTTC	CASRTGLAGGCNEQFF
NA	TRBV19	TRBJ1-5	NA	TGTGCCAGTAGCATAACAGGGAGGGTTAGCAATCAGCCCCAGCATTTT	CASSITGRVSNQPQHF
NA	TRBV19	TRBJ1-5	NA	TGTGCCAGTAGATCCGCGGAACAGGGTAGGCAGCCCCAGCATTTT	CASRSAEQGRQPQHF
NA	TRBV27	TRBJ1-5	TRBD1	TGTGCCAGCAGGAGTTCAGGGGGGAGCAATCAGCCCCAGCATTTT	CASRSSGGSNQPQHF
NA	TRBV2	TRBJ2-3	NA	TGTGCCAGCAGGGGGGGAGTATCCACAGATACGCAGTATTTT	CASRGGVSTDTQYF
few	TRBV28	TRBJ2-7	TRBD1	TGTGCCAGCAGCTTAGACAGGGCCCCCCCCTACGAGCAGTACTTC	CASSLDRAPPYEQYF
few	TRBV30	TRBJ2-2	NA	TGTGCCTGGAGTCGGAGGGCCCTGACCACCGGGGAGCTGTTTTTT	CAWSRRALTTGELFF
NA	TRBV6-5	TRBJ2-7	NA	TGTGCCAGCAGCCGTACAGGGGGGGCCTACGAGCAGTACTTC	CASSRTGGAYEQYF
NA	TRBV28	TRBJ1-1	NA	TGTGCCAGCACCCGATTGGGAGTTGAAGCTTTCTTT	CASTRLGVEAFF
NA	TRBV6-1	TRBJ1-2	NA	TGTGCCAGCAGTGTCCAGGGTTTCGGCTACACCTTC	CASSVQGFGYTF
NA	TRBV7-9	TRBJ1-4	NA	TGTGCCAGCAGCTTAGGTCGAGCAACTAATGAAAAACTGTTTTTT	CASSLGRATNEKLFF
NA	TRBV27	TRBJ2-7	NA	TGTGCCAGCAGCTCTATAAGCGACAGGCCCTACGAGCAGTACTTC	CASSSISDRPYEQYF
NA	TRBV27	TRBJ1-1	TRBD1	TGTGCCAGCAGTTCCACCCCCCCGAGACAGGGTGGCACTGAAGCTTTCTTT	CASSSTPPRQGGTEAFF
NA	TRBV30	TRBJ2-3	TRBD2	TGTGCCTGGAGCTCAGGACTAGCGGGAGTGTGGCGGCGCACAGATACGCAGTATTTT	CAWSSGLAGVWRRTDTQYF
NA	TRBV6-5	TRBJ2-2	NA	TGTGCCAGCATCCAGTCGGGGACCGGGGAGCTGTTTTTT	CASIQSGTGELFF
NA	TRBV27	TRBJ2-1	NA	TGTGCCAGCAGCCGTAGCCGGAATGAGCAGTTCTTC	CASSRSRNEQFF
few	TRBV4-1	TRBJ1-1	TRBD1	TGCGCCAGCAGCCAAGTATGGGACAGGGGGGGACGTGAAGCTTTCTTT	CASSQVWDRGGREAFF
NA	TRBV11-3	TRBJ2-1	TRBD2	TGTGCCAGCAGCTTAGCAGGGACTAGCGGGCCACACAATGAGCAGTTCTTC	CASSLAGTSGPHNEQFF
NA	TRBV9	TRBJ1-3	TRBD1	TGTGCCAGCAGCGAAACAGGGGGCCCGAGCTCTGGAAACACCATATATTTT	CASSETGGPSSGNTIYF
few	TRBV7-9	TRBJ2-1	TRBD2	TGTGCCAGCAGCTTCCCAGCGGGGGGGCCATTGAATGAGCAGTTCTTC	CASSFPAGGPLNEQFF
few	TRBV5-4	TRBJ1-1	NA	TGTGCCACCGGACAGACAAACACTGAAGCTTTCTTT	CATGQTNTEAFF
NA	TRBV5-4	TRBJ2-1	NA	TGTGCCAGCCAGAAGGACAGACCAGCTAATGAGCAGTTCTTC	CASQKDRPANEQFF
NA	TRBV27	TRBJ2-2	TRBD1	TGTGCCAGCAGTCCCAGGACAGGGGACACCGGGGAGCTGTTTTTT	CASSPRTGDTGELFF
NA	TRBV7-9	TRBJ1-3	TRBD1	TGTGCCAGCAGCCGTGACAGGGCCTCTGGAAACACCATATATTTT	CASSRDRASGNTIYF
NA	TRBV5-1	TRBJ2-7	TRBD1	TGCGCCAGCAGCCAAGGACAGGGGCACTACGAGCAGTACTTC	CASSQGQGHYEQYF
NA	TRBV6-1	TRBJ1-4	NA	TGTGCCAGCAACCGCGGTGGGACTAATGAAAAACTGTTTTTT	CASNRGGTNEKLFF
few	TRBV10-3	TRBJ1-5	TRBD1	TGTGCCATCAGTGAGACCTTAATAACAGGGGTAGAGCCCCAGCATTTT	CAISETLITGVEPQHF
NA	TRBV5-1	TRBJ2-3	NA	TGCGCCAGCAAACTGTCCACAGATACGCAGTATTTT	CASKLSTDTQYF
few	TRBV6-6	TRBJ1-2	NA	TGTGCCAGCGCCGATACCGGGGTAGGCGGCTACACCTTC	CASADTGVGGYTF
NA	TRBV4-1	TRBJ2-1	NA	TGCGCCAGCAGCCAAACTCTTGCGTCCAATGAGCAGTTCTTC	CASSQTLASNEQFF
NA	TRBV13	TRBJ2-5	TRBD1	TGTGCCAGCAGCCCCACCGGGACAGGGGTTAGTGAGACCCAGTACTTC	CASSPTGTGVSETQYF
NA	TRBV7-2	TRBJ1-3	NA	TGTGCCAGCAGCTTAGGGGGCGGGGCTGGAAACACCATATATTTT	CASSLGGGAGNTIYF
NA	TRBV6-1	TRBJ1-6	TRBD1	TGTGCCAGCAGTGACCCAGGACAGGGGTATGGTTCACCCCTCCACTTT	CASSDPGQGYGSPLHF
NA	TRBV7-9	TRBJ2-1	NA	TGTGCCAGCAGTTCCCATAGGCGGTCCCTGAGCTCCTACAATGAGCAGTTCTTC	CASSSHRRSLSSYNEQFF
NA	TRBV7-8	TRBJ1-1	NA	TGTGCCAGCAGCCCGACATTACATTCAGGAACTGAAGCTTTCTTT	CASSPTLHSGTEAFF
NA	TRBV7-9	TRBJ2-7	NA	TGTGCCAGCAGCAATCTCGGACAATCCTACGAGCAGTACTTC	CASSNLGQSYEQYF
few	TRBV5-6	TRBJ2-1	NA	TGTGCCAGCAGCTCCGACAGGCGAACCTACAATGAGCAGTTCTTC	CASSSDRRTYNEQFF
few	TRBV6-6	TRBJ1-6	TRBD1	TGTGCCAGCAGCCCATGGGGACAGGGGCATTCACCCCTCCACTTT	CASSPWGQGHSPLHF
few	TRBV7-8	TRBJ2-5	TRBD2	TGTGCCAGCAGACGCGGGGGGGCGGGGCAAGAGACCCAGTACTTC	CASRRGGAGQETQYF
NA	TRBV30	TRBJ2-3	TRBD2	TGTGCCTGGAGTCTCATGGGGCGGGGGAGGACAGATACGCAGTATTTT	CAWSLMGRGRTDTQYF
few	TRBV10-3	TRBJ1-4	TRBD1	TGTGCCATCAGTGCCCAGGGGGCAACTAATGAAAAACTGTTTTTT	CAISAQGATNEKLFF
NA	TRBV11-2	TRBJ1-2	TRBD1	TGTGCCAGCAGCTATTCCGGACAGGCATATGGCTACACCTTC	CASSYSGQAYGYTF
NA	TRBV7-9	TRBJ2-1	NA	TGTGCCAGCCGACCTCTAGCCGGGCGAGGTGAGCAGTTCTTC	CASRPLAGRGEQFF
NA	TRBV25-1	TRBJ1-2	NA	TGTGCCAGCAGTGAAACAGGGACCTATGGCTACCCCTTC	CASSETGTYGYPF
NA	TRBV28	TRBJ1-2	TRBD1	TGTGCCAGCAGTCCCCCTACAGGGGGGAGGTATGGCTACACCTTC	CASSPPTGGRYGYTF
NA	TRBV6-6	TRBJ2-1	TRBD2	TGTGCCAGCAGTTATGGGGGGGACTCCTACAATGAGCAGTTCTTC	CASSYGGDSYNEQFF
NA	TRBV2	TRBJ2-5	TRBD2	TGTGCCAGCACGAGACTAGCGGGAGGGGGGACCCAGTACTTC	CASTRLAGGGTQYF
NA	TRBV30	TRBJ2-2	TRBD2	TGTGCCTGGTTGATCCGGGCGGGGGGGCGGACCGGGGAGCTGTTTTTT	CAWLIRAGGRTGELFF
NA	TRBV11-3	TRBJ2-7	TRBD2	TGTGCCAGCAGCAATGGACTAGCGGGGCGCCTTGGAGAGCAGTACTTC	CASSNGLAGRLGEQYF
NA	TRBV28	TRBJ2-1	TRBD2	TGTGCCAGCAGTTTTATTGGACTAGCGAATAACAATGAGCAGTTCTTC	CASSFIGLANNNEQFF